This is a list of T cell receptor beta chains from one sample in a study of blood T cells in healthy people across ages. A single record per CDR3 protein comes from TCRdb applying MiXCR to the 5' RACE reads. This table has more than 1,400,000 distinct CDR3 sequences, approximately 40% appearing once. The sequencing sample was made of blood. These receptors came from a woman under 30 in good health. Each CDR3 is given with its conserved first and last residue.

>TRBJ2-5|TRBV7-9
CASSDRPADRQETQYF
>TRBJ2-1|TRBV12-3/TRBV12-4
CASSPTDFDRFF
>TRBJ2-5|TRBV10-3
CAISETRDFYNEQYF
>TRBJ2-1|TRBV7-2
CASSVVVFNEQFF
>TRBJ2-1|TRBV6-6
CASSYSSFGGAYNEQFF
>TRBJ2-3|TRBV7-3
CASSSTGQGDTQYF
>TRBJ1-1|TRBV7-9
CASSPPFANTEAFF
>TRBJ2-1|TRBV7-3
CASSSTDRSYNEQFF
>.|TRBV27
CASRRQRGQYEQYF
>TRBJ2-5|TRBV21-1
CAKPGISSQETQYF
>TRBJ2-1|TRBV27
CASSYTPGRVNEQFF
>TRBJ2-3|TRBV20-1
CGSGATDTQYF
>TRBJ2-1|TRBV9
CASSVGSAAGNEQFF
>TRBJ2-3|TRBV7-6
CASSLDVGTDTQYF
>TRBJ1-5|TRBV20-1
CSARERQDPGQPQHF
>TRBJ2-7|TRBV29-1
CSVLYGGYEQYF
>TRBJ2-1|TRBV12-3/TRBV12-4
CASSFPRPSSYNEQFF
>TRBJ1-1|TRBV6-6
CASSTEPQGRHTEAFF
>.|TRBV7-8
CASSLVLTEQYF
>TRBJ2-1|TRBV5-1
CASKLGLAGDSYNEQFF
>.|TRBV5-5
CASSPDGGGTYNEQYF
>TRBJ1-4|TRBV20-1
CSAGTGGKFEKLFF
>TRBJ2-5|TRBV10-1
CASSESRAGDQETQYF
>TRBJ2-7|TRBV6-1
CASSELGDLAYEQYF
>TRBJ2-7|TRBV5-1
CASSLGVYYEQYF
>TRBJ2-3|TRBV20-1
CSAPRALITDTQYF
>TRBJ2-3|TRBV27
CASSLDQIRADTQYF
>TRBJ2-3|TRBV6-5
CASRPPGGSDTQYF
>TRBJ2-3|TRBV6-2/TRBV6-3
CASSYGDRSLDTDTQYF
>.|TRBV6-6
CASLSDRTETSYEQYF
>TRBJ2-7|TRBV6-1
CASTQQRAGYEQYF
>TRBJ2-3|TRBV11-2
CASSYPTSGGGIDTQYF
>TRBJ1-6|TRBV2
CASSWTSGSPLHF
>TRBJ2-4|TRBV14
CASSQSGTGGVQYF
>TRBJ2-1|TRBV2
CASSGPLGQREEGEQFF
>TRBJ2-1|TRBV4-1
CASSQPGLLSSGGSYNEQFF
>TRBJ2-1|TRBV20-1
CSAGAAGNEQFF
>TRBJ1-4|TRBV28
CASSIFSGTGVGTNEKLFF
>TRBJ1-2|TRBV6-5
CASSYPNDRDLRYGYTF
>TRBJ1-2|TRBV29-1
CSVEDRGRGDYGYTF
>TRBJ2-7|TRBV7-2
CASSLVQGLSDEQYF
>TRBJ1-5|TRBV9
CASSVGRENQPQHF